This TCR beta chain was obtained from a study of beta chain features in type 1 diabetes (dated by TCRdb to 2016 to 2019). About the study as a whole: No differences in mean age, gender distribution, total cell number or subset yield were found between patients and healthy donors. Across all samples, 107,917,701 sorted cells were examined, and cell number per subset correlated strongly with RNA yield. In the study, TCRB repertoires of sorted circulating CD4+ T cell subsets from recently diagnosed type 1 diabetes patients were compared with those of matched healthy donors. Regulatory and stem cell-like memory subsets were isolated from only 8 patients and roughly eight healthy donors, whereas naive and central memory subsets came from all 30 or so donors. What the study reported, not specific to this receptor: Because small numbers of individuals were included in the HLA sub-analyses, any influence of HLA type on TCRB rearrangement was left unresolved. Shorter templates might be favored by PCR, yet because patient and control samples were amplified and corrected together, any such skew would affect both groups equally. Naive, central memory and regulatory TCRB repertoires appeared to be more similar among patients than among healthy donors. Type 1 diabetes patients showed a moderate but significant shortening of TCRB CDR3 length in all four CD4+ subsets. Patients with type 1 diabetes made fewer insertions and deleted more nucleotides at VDJ recombination sites, implying thymic rearrangement abnormalities. Because cDNA rather than genomic DNA was sequenced, highly expressing activated cells could have been over-represented, although no difference in activation and CD3 levels was found between groups.

The High Capacity cDNA Reverse Transcription Kit was used to reverse transcribe all of the isolated RNA, meaning that expressed TCRB transcripts were what got sequenced. Deep immunoSEQ sequencing was performed on naive, central memory and regulatory T cell samples, with an average of roughly 3.5 million total reads per sample. Sorted cells were lysed in RLT buffer, and RNA was extracted using DNase-treated RNeasy Micro or Mini kits according to cell number. Each cell subset was processed on its own to prevent cross-contamination, while patient and healthy donor samples were processed together. Using the immunoSEQ multiplex PCR, TCRB sequences were amplified from cDNA into 87-bp fragments spanning the CDR3 region. Amplicons were sequenced on the Illumina HiSeq platform. The study's own analysis went as follows. PCR bias was corrected computationally using synthetic template baselines, and reads within Hamming distance 2 were collapsed, with unmergeable singletons discarded. By aligning reads against IMGT, V, D and J genes, CDR3 length, and insertions or deletions at six rearrangement sites were assigned. Clonotype counts were normalized to sorted cell number within each subset before computing true diversity and Gini coefficients with the tcR R package. The overlap coefficient, calculated on TCRB nucleotide sequences, was used to quantify repertoire sharing. As stored in TCRdb, this immuneACCESS dataset retains in-frame rearrangements with V and J assigned. A fraction of the clones does not appear; measured against another copy, unresolved V genes explain less than half of the discrepancy, and the remainder lacks a known reason. V and J calls plus clone size are reproduced from that table; the DNA served to infer D and trimming. This sample comprises about 160,000 clones, around 9.7% of them detected only once. The ten largest clones capture roughly 0.7% of the sample.

Each donor gave one peripheral blood draw, around 100 mL on average, collected into heparinised tubes. A BD FACSAria II and a panel including CD45RO, CCR7, CD25, CD127, CD95 and CD27 were used to sort naive, central memory, regulatory and stem cell-like memory CD4+ T cells. Every sorted population had a purity above 95%. PBMCs were isolated right away by Lymphoprep density gradient centrifugation and were stained directly, without culture. So that batch effects would be minimized, each experiment stained and sorted samples in pairs, pairing one healthy donor with one patient. For CDR1 and CDR2, the germline V gene (reference sequence) lists LNHDA and SQIVND. The cysteine opens and the phenylalanine closes a CDR3 of 15 amino acids. The DNA shown is the 45-base CDR3, in frame from base 1. V loses 5 bases, J loses 0 bases, and the germline ends lie 11 bases apart. Of note for this clone: There is no known antigen for this receptor. Per-nucleotide qualities are absent, and no much larger clonotype sits a single base away.

This sequence was found in a woman aged 30 to 39 with type 1 diabetes. The material sequenced was central memory CD4+ T cells from blood. The rearranged chain carries TRBV19 and TRBJ1-5; the D gene cannot be resolved reliably. The CDR3 region has the sequence CASSVLDYSNQPQHF. The DNA sequence is as follows: TGTGCCAGTAGTGTACTAGATTATAGCAATCAGCCCCAGCATTTT. Reference TRBV19 and TRBJ1-5 genes cover what lies past the CDR3, so the full variable domain is DGGITQSPKYLFRKEGQNVTLSCEQNLNHDAMYWYRQDPGQGLRLIYYSQIVNDFQKGDIAEGYSVSREKKESFPLTVTSAQKNPTAFYLCASSVLDYSNQPQHFGDGTRLSIL.